This passage covers 9 T cell receptor beta chains from one sample sequenced in a study of blood T cell repertoires in COVID-19. Only in-frame clones appear in the TCRdb table, and some are missing; sequencing was by immunoSEQ multiplex PCR. This sample has roughly 320,000 clones, with more than 90% found just once. Sequenced material: PBMCs or T cells enriched from blood (not recorded which). Source of these receptors: a woman in her 30s who had been exposed to COVID-19.

For the CDR3, the DNA is TGCGCCAGCAGCTTCCGTCTTGCGGGGCCGAACCAAGAGACCCAGTACTTC. Translating it yields CASSFRLAGPNQETQYF. The V gene is TRBV5-1, the J gene TRBJ2-5; tentative D call: TRBD2 (6 bases). The CDR3 totals 17 residues. Germline V gene lookup returns CDR1 SGHRS and CDR2 YFSETQ. V was shortened by 2 bases and J by 0 bases, with 17 bases between the two germline ends.

The V gene is TRBV7-3, the J gene TRBJ2-1, with TRBD2 matching over 7 bases. J was trimmed by 5 bases and V by 1 base; bases with no gene match: 5. Germline CDR1 is SGHTA and CDR2 is FQGTGA. The CDR3 is 15 amino acids. As DNA, the CDR3 is TGTGCCAGCAGCTTAAGAGAGGGAGGGGACAATGAGCAGTTCTTC. It is translated as CASSLREGGDNEQFF. The whole variable domain, filled in from reference TRBV7-3 and TRBJ2-1, reads GAGVSQTPSNKVTEKGKYVELRCDPISGHTALYWYRQSLGQGPEFLIYFQGTGAADDSGLPNDRFFAVRPEGSVSTLKIQRTERGDSAVYLCASSLREGGDNEQFFGPGTRLTVL.

This chain joins TRBV7-2 and TRBJ2-4, with D perhaps matching TRBD2 (6 bases). This CDR3 comprises 15 residues. CDR1 is SGHTA, CDR2 FQGNSA, per germline. V lost 1 base and J 9 bases, leaving 16 bases between the germline ends. CDR3 sequence (DNA): TGTGCCAGCAGCTTAGAGGTCAGGGCAGCGGGCATTCAGTACTTC. The encoded protein is CASSLEVRAAGIQYF.

The CDR3 sequence is CASSTDGGANTGELFF. The DNA for the CDR3 is TGTGCCAGTAGTACGGACGGGGGAGCGAACACCGGGGAGCTGTTTTTT. The V and J genes are TRBV19 and TRBJ2-2; D is possibly TRBD2 (6 bases). Germline lookup yields CDR1 LNHDA and CDR2 SQIVND (reference sequence). This CDR3 spans 16 amino acids. Between the trimmed V and J ends, which lost 4 bases and 0 bases, there was a span of 12 bases.

The rearrangement uses TRBV5-1 and TRBJ1-1; 7 positions agree with TRBD1. Trimming at V came to 2 bases and at J to 6 bases, leaving 1 base not matched to a gene. Germline loops: CDR1 SGHRS, CDR2 YFSETQ. The CDR3 is made up of 12 amino acids. CDR3 protein: CASSLTGAEAFF. The CDR3 DNA reads TGCGCCAGCAGCTTAACAGGGGCTGAAGCTTTCTTT.

This chain connects TRBV5-1 to TRBJ2-1; D is unclear. The germline CDR1 and CDR2 sequences are SGHRS and YFSETQ. CDR3 size: 16 residues. V shed 0 bases and J shed 6 bases, with 16 bases lying between them. CDR3 loop: CASSLGPVPTVNEQFF. The CDR3 DNA is TGCGCCAGCAGCTTGGGCCCGGTCCCCACTGTCAATGAGCAGTTCTTC. The variable domain in full, with the rest retrieved from reference TRBV5-1 and TRBJ2-1, is KAGVTQTPRYLIKTRGQQVTLSCSPISGHRSVSWYQQTPGQGLQFLFEYFSETQRNKGNFPGRFSGRQFSNSRSEMNVSTLELGDSALYLCASSLGPVPTVNEQFFGPGTRLTVL.

This chain uses TRBV7-2 with TRBJ2-7, with TRBD1 matching 8 bases. V dropped 1 base and J dropped 2; count of bases not matched to a gene: 7. The CDR3 loop spans 16 amino acids. Germline V CDR1 and CDR2: SGHTA, FQGNSA. The CDR3 protein is CASSLVHRTGPYEQYF. The CDR3 DNA reads as TGTGCCAGCAGCTTAGTTCATAGGACAGGGCCCTACGAGCAGTACTTC.

The rearrangement uses TRBV5-1 and TRBJ1-1, with D possibly matching TRBD1 (5 bases). The CDR3 runs 18 residues. Trimming took off 0 bases at V and 0 bases at J, with 18 bases between the two ends. Germline V gene data show CDR1 as SGHRS and CDR2 as YFSETQ. The CDR3 reads CASSLALPAGGVNTEAFF. CDR3 DNA sequence: TGCGCCAGCAGCTTGGCCCTCCCGGCAGGAGGGGTGAACACTGAAGCTTTCTTT.

CDR3 region: CASSKNRDSAEAFF. CDR3 sequence (DNA): TGTGCCAGCAGCAAGAACCGGGACAGTGCTGAAGCTTTCTTT. This rearrangement joins TRBV3-1 (or the pseudogene TRBV3-2) to TRBJ1-1, with 7 bases identical to TRBD1. Per germline, CDR1 LGHDT and CDR2 YNNKEL (reference sequence). With 5 bases clipped from V and 6 bases from J, the junction kept 9 bases outside the gene matches. The CDR3 totals 14 residues.